Listed here are 8 T cell receptor beta chains from one sample, sequenced in a study of beta chain features in type 1 diabetes. Their antigen targets remain unknown. Study results and caveats: TCRB CDR3s from Type 1 diabetes patients were moderately but significantly shorter in all four CD4+ subsets.

Expressed TCRB transcripts were sequenced after all isolated RNA was converted to cDNA. Measured with immunoSEQ multiplex PCR; TCRdb has only the in-frame clones, and not every one. Of a few hundred thousand clones listed, over 11% are singletons. Sequencing used naive CD4+ T cells from blood. Source of these receptors: a man aged 25-45 years with type 1 diabetes.

The chain combines TRBV25-1 with TRBJ2-4; the D is unclear. The CDR3 is 14 residues long. V was trimmed by 4 bases and J by 1 base, leaving 8 bases between them. Germline V CDR1 and CDR2: MGHDK, SYGVNS. CDR3 DNA: TGTGCCAGCAGTGCGGCCGGGGCCAAAAACATTCAGTACTTC. Amino acids: CASSAAGAKNIQYF.

This rearrangement joins TRBV5-1 to TRBJ1-1, with TRBD1 matching 7 bases. The germline CDR1 and CDR2 sequences are SGHRS and YFSETQ. With 1 base clipped from V and 7 bases from J, the junction kept 7 bases outside the gene matches. CDR3 size: 14 residues. In DNA, the CDR3 is TGCGCCAGCAGCTTGCGTGAAGGGGGCGGTGAAGCTTTCTTT. Protein: CASSLREGGGEAFF.

The V and J genes are TRBV7-9 and TRBJ2-7, with D unresolved. V was clipped by 0 bases and J by 3 bases, with 12 bases between them. This CDR3 has 15 amino acids. CDR1 and CDR2 (germline): SEHNR, FQNEAQ (reference sequence). The CDR3 reads CASSLAETRNYEQYF. In DNA form, the CDR3 reads TGTGCCAGCAGCTTAGCGGAGACGAGGAACTACGAGCAGTACTTC.

This clone showed up just a few times. The rearrangement links TRBV6-4 to TRBJ2-1; no definite D call. Germline CDR1 MRHNA, CDR2 SNTAGT. This CDR3 contains 13 residues. V was clipped by 0 bases and J by 7 bases, with 7 bases between them. The CDR3 sequence is CASSDSRRNEQFF. CDR3 in DNA: TGTGCCAGCAGTGACTCGAGAAGAAATGAGCAGTTCTTC.

This clone was counted only a few times. The rearrangement links TRBV6-6 to TRBJ2-3; 7 nucleotides match TRBD1. With 6 bases clipped from V and 0 bases from J, the junction kept 9 bases outside the gene matches. CDR1 and CDR2 (germline): MNHNY, SVGAGI (reference sequence). The CDR3 runs 16 residues. CDR3 nucleotides: TGTGCCAGCAGCGGGACAGCTGAAGCTAGCACAGATACGCAGTATTTT. The encoded protein is CASSGTAEASTDTQYF.

This clone was observed a handful of times. This chain joins TRBV11-2 and TRBJ2-7; 9 bases line up with TRBD2. The CDR3 covers 13 residues. The junction had 6 bases not matched to a gene; V was cut back by 6 bases and J by 6 bases. Germline V lookup: CDR1 SGHAT, CDR2 FQNNGV. CDR3 nucleotides: TGTGCCAGCAGACTGGCTAGCGGGGCCGAGCAGTACTTC. It yields the protein CASRLASGAEQYF. Full variable domain (rest looked up from reference TRBV11-2 and TRBJ2-7): EAGVAQSPRYKIIEKRQSVAFWCNPISGHATLYWYQQILGQGPKLLIQFQNNGVVDDSQLPKDRFSAERLKGVDSTLKIQPAKLEDSAVYLCASRLASGAEQYFGPGTRLTVT.

J is TRBJ2-7 and V is TRBV4-1; TRBD1 matches 11 bases. V shed 4 bases, J shed 3 bases, and the junction held 5 bases outside the gene matches. The CDR3 spans 15 residues. Germline V lookup: CDR1 MGHRA, CDR2 YSYEKL. The CDR3 is CASSPGQGAIYEQYF. CDR3 DNA: TGCGCCAGCAGCCCCGGACAGGGGGCTATCTACGAGCAGTACTTC.

The chain has TRBV6-4 and TRBJ2-1, with 7 bases fitting TRBD1. The CDR3 covers 13 residues. Losses at the gene ends were 0 bases for V and 15 bases for J; bases not matched to a gene: 8. Germline CDR1 MRHNA, CDR2 SNTAGT. CDR3 region: CASSDSIGQERFF. The CDR3 region has the DNA TGTGCCAGCAGTGACTCGATTGGACAGGAAAGGTTCTTC.